These T cell receptor beta chains were read from a single sample in a study of CD8+ T cells in alopecia areata. Here immunoSEQ multiplex PCR was the method, and the copy in TCRdb shows in-frame clones only, minus some. The sample contains fewer than 150,000 clones, more than 30% of which appear only once. The specimen sequenced was CD4+ T cells sorted from blood. These receptors all come from a human donor with alopecia areata. Each CDR3 is given with its conserved first and last residue. A D gene is named only where the DNA matches it firmly. Clone size is stated in some rows and not others, as once, few, many or a class when expanded.

J gene	clone size	V gene	D gene	CDR3 DNA	CDR3 protein
TRBJ2-7	once	TRBV28	.	TGTGCCAGCAGTTCGGCGGGGCTCTACGAGCAGTACTTC	CASSSAGLYEQYF
TRBJ2-1	.	TRBV30	TRBD2	TGTGCCTGGAGGAGGCTAGCGGGAGGTCAAAATGAGCAGTTCTTC	CAWRRLAGGQNEQFF
TRBJ2-1	.	TRBV7-9	TRBD2	TGTGCCAGCAGCTCAGAAGGCCGACTAGCGGGCCCCAATGAGCAGTTCTTC	CASSSEGRLAGPNEQFF
TRBJ2-5	few	TRBV7-9	.	TGTGCCAGCAACCTCCTCACGGGGGGCACTGCAGGGACCCAGTACTTC	CASNLLTGGTAGTQYF
TRBJ2-5	few	TRBV2	.	TGTGCCAGCAGTGAGGGAGCTCAAGAGACCCAGTACTTC	CASSEGAQETQYF
TRBJ1-2	few	TRBV10-3	.	TGTGCCATCAGTGGGCCGGGAGCTAACTATGGCTACACCTTC	CAISGPGANYGYTF
TRBJ2-7	few	TRBV28	.	TGTGCCAGCACCACCGGGGGAGCTTCCTACGAGCAGTACTTC	CASTTGGASYEQYF
TRBJ2-7	.	TRBV7-9	.	TGTGCCAGCGTGGGGGGCAGGCGGACGCCCTACGAGCAGTACTTC	CASVGGRRTPYEQYF
TRBJ2-3	.	TRBV5-1	.	TGCGCCAGCAGCCCCATTACGGTGTACGATACGCAGTATTTT	CASSPITVYDTQYF
TRBJ2-5	.	TRBV4-1	TRBD2	TGCGCCAGCAGCCAAGAATCTAGCGGGGGGGCCGCCGAGACCCAGTACTTC	CASSQESSGGAAETQYF
TRBJ2-3	.	TRBV30	TRBD2	TGTGCCTGGAGTGTCGCGCTAGCGGGAGCTGATACGCAGTATTTT	CAWSVALAGADTQYF
TRBJ2-4	.	TRBV14	.	TGTGCCAGCAGCGTACGAACCAAGAGCATTCAGTACTTC	CASSVRTKSIQYF
TRBJ2-5	once	TRBV5-1	.	TGCGCCAGCAGCCCTAGGACTACTTCCGGGGAGACCCAGTACTTC	CASSPRTTSGETQYF
TRBJ2-1	few	TRBV29-1	.	TGCAGCGTTGATAGAGAGACCGACTACAATGAGCAGTTCTTC	CSVDRETDYNEQFF
TRBJ2-5	few	TRBV19	TRBD1	TGTGCCAGTGCAGATGACAGGGATCGACCCCAGTACTTC	CASADDRDRPQYF
TRBJ1-4	few	TRBV29-1	TRBD1	TGCAGCGTTGGACAGGGAGGGACCTTTGGTGAAAAACTGTTTTTT	CSVGQGGTFGEKLFF
TRBJ2-1	few	TRBV7-2	TRBD1	TGTGCCAGCGGTCGGGGACAGCTGTACAATGAGCAGTTCTTC	CASGRGQLYNEQFF
TRBJ2-7	once	TRBV6-6	.	TGTGCCAGCAGCGAAGGGGCCCGCGAGCAGTACTTC	CASSEGAREQYF
TRBJ1-1	medium-sized	TRBV14	TRBD1	TGTGCCAGCAGCCGACAGGGTAACACTGAAGCTTTCTTT	CASSRQGNTEAFF
TRBJ1-2	few	TRBV7-2	.	TGTGCCAGCAGCTTAAACGGCCACGACTATGGCTACACCTTC	CASSLNGHDYGYTF
TRBJ2-3	.	TRBV2	TRBD2	TGTGCCAGCAGAAACTCACGACTAGCGATCGGCACAGATACGCAGTATTTT	CASRNSRLAIGTDTQYF
TRBJ2-1	.	TRBV7-2	TRBD2	TGTGCCAGCAGCTTAGGTTCCGGCGGGGGAGGAAATGAGCAGTTCTTC	CASSLGSGGGGNEQFF
TRBJ1-2	.	TRBV7-3	TRBD1	TGTGCCAGCAGCGAGCAGACAGGGTCGAATGGCTACACCTTC	CASSEQTGSNGYTF
TRBJ2-7	.	TRBV27	TRBD1	TGTGCCAGCAGTTTATTTGGGACAGGGCAAGAGCAGTACTTC	CASSLFGTGQEQYF
TRBJ2-1	few	TRBV7-2	TRBD2	TGTGCCAGCAGGCTAGCGGGGGGGCCCAATGAGCAGTTCTTC	CASRLAGGPNEQFF
TRBJ1-5	.	TRBV15	.	TGTGCCACCAGCAGAGAGGGCCCGAGGAATCAGCCCCAGCATTTT	CATSREGPRNQPQHF
TRBJ2-5	.	TRBV7-2	.	TGTGCCAGCAGCTCGGCGGGACTCCACGGGGAGACCCAGTACTTC	CASSSAGLHGETQYF
TRBJ2-5	.	TRBV18	.	TGTGCCAGCTCACTCTCCAGCGGGCAAGAGACCCAGTACTTC	CASSLSSGQETQYF
TRBJ2-7	.	TRBV5-1	TRBD1	TGCGCCAGCAGCTTGAGGACAGGGACCTACGAGCAGTACTTC	CASSLRTGTYEQYF
TRBJ2-7	.	TRBV28	.	TGTGCCAGCAGTTTGAGCAGGGGGGCCTACGAGCAGTACTTC	CASSLSRGAYEQYF
TRBJ2-7	.	TRBV4-3	TRBD1	TGCGCCAGCAGCCAGGATCGGGACAGCTCCTACGAGCAGTACTTC	CASSQDRDSSYEQYF
TRBJ2-7	.	TRBV7-2	.	TGTGCCAGCAGCATGCTGAGCTCCTACGAGCAGTACTTC	CASSMLSSYEQYF
TRBJ2-7	.	TRBV29-1	.	TGCAGCGTTGTTGGGCCGCTTTACGAGCAGTACTTC	CSVVGPLYEQYF
TRBJ2-5	.	TRBV29-1	TRBD1	TGCAGCGCCCGAAAGGACAGGGCGGAGACCCAGTACTTC	CSARKDRAETQYF
TRBJ1-1	.	TRBV28	TRBD1	TGTGCCAGCACCCGGGACAGGGTCGGTGAAGCTTTCTTT	CASTRDRVGEAFF
TRBJ1-1	once	TRBV6-5	TRBD1	TGTGCCAGCCGGGACAGACTGAACACTGAAGCTTTCTTT	CASRDRLNTEAFF
TRBJ2-7	.	TRBV29-1	.	TGCAGCGTCTATACAGGGTTGTACTACGAGCAGTACTTC	CSVYTGLYYEQYF
TRBJ1-1	.	TRBV2	TRBD1	TGTGCCACCAGTGAAGACAGGGTCACTGAAGCTTTCTTT	CATSEDRVTEAFF
TRBJ2-3	few	TRBV29-1	TRBD2	TGCAGCGCAAGACTAGCGGGGAGGAGGGATACGCAGTATTTT	CSARLAGRRDTQYF
TRBJ1-1	few	TRBV29-1	TRBD1	TGCAGCGGGGTAAGCCGGGACAGACTTGAAGCTTTCTTT	CSGVSRDRLEAFF
TRBJ1-5	.	TRBV5-6	.	TGTGCCAGCAGTAAGAGACAGCGGTGGGATCAGCCCCAGCATTTT	CASSKRQRWDQPQHF
TRBJ2-5	.	TRBV5-1	.	TGCGCCAGCAGCTTTGGCGCCCGGGACCCTTGGGAGACCCAGTACTTC	CASSFGARDPWETQYF
TRBJ2-7	.	TRBV7-9	TRBD1	TGTGCCAGCAGCCGACAGGGGGGCCTCTACGAGCAGTACTTC	CASSRQGGLYEQYF
TRBJ2-1	once	TRBV6-5	.	TGTGCCAGCAGGAGCCTAAATGAGCAGTTCTTC	CASRSLNEQFF
TRBJ2-5	.	TRBV2	.	TGTGCCAGCAGTGAGGCAGTACAAGAGACCCAGTACTTC	CASSEAVQETQYF
TRBJ2-7	.	TRBV29-1	TRBD2	TGCAGCGCTCGGACTAGTTTGGGTGCTTACGAGCAGTACTTC	CSARTSLGAYEQYF
TRBJ2-1	.	TRBV5-1	TRBD2	TGCGCCAGCAGCTTGCTCCCCAGCGGGAGGGCCAAAAAGGAGAATGAGCAGTTCTTC	CASSLLPSGRAKKENEQFF
TRBJ2-6	few	TRBV29-1	.	TGCAGCGTCTTCCGGGACATAGATTCCGGGGCCAACGTCCTGACTTTC	CSVFRDIDSGANVLTF
TRBJ2-3	.	TRBV9	.	TGTGCCAGCACAACGAGCGGCACAGATACGCAGTATTTT	CASTTSGTDTQYF
TRBJ1-1	medium-sized	TRBV29-1	.	TGCAGCGTTGAAGATTCATGGGCCAGCGGGACTGAAGCTTTCTTT	CSVEDSWASGTEAFF
TRBJ1-1	.	TRBV29-1	.	TGCAGCGTATCGGGACCCTCGAACACTGAAGCTTTCTTT	CSVSGPSNTEAFF